Detailed here is one T cell receptor beta chain. The data stem from a study of STAT5B mutations in CD4+ large granular lymphocyte leukemia. Healthy controls were blood donor buffy coats. How the authors handled the data: Lowest detectable productive clonotype frequency was 2.59 x 10-5. The repertoire was sequenced with immunoSEQ multiplex PCR; TCRdb's copy has only in-frame clones and lacks some. V and J calls and clone size follow that table, whereas D and trimming were derived from the DNA. The sample has approximately 30,000 clones, around 67% seen once; the top ten hold roughly 2%. V lost 0 bases and J 1 base, leaving 12 bases between the germline ends. Looked up from germline, CDR1 is SGHKS and CDR2 is YYEKEE (reference sequence). CDR3 length: 16 amino acids.

Sequencing was carried out using CD4+ T cells from blood buffy coats. The chain recombines TRBV5-5 with TRBJ2-3, with D possibly matching TRBD2 (6 bases). The TCR originated in a human donor in good health. The CDR3 DNA reads TGTGCCAGCAGCTTGGATTCTTGGGGGGGCACAGATACGCAGTATTTT. Its translation is CASSLDSWGGTDTQYF.